The entry below describes one T cell receptor beta chain. Its cognate antigen is unknown. As the sequencing template, cDNA was produced by extracting RNA and reverse transcribing it. The table came from immunoSEQ multiplex PCR; TCRdb's copy has only in-frame clones and leaves some out. The repertoire holds about 190,000 clones, with 59% as singletons. This sample was taken from a study of CD8+ T cells in alopecia areata. Study outcomes and limitations: Unlike in mice, where it was clearer, TCR sharing across patients was less clear, possibly HLA-related. Scalp samples also yield sequences from resident alphabeta T cells of normal skin.

The V end was cut by 4 bases, the J end by 4 bases, with 11 bases between. The CDR3 runs 13 residues. Looked up from germline, CDR1 is MNHNS and CDR2 is SASEGT. The material sequenced was CD4+ T cells sorted from blood, taken at week 0. V and J are TRBV6-1 and TRBJ2-7; D gene ambiguous. The source is a human donor with alopecia areata. DNA for the CDR3: TGTGCCAGCAGTGGGTCTGGGTTGTACGAGCAGTACTTC. Encoded protein: CASSGSGLYEQYF.